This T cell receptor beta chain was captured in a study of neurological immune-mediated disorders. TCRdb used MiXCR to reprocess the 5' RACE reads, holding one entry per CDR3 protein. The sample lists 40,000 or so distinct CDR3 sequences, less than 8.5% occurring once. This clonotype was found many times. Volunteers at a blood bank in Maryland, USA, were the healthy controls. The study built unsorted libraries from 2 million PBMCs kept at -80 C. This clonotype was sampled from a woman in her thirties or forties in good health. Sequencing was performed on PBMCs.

The CDR3 DNA sequence: TGTGCCATCGTCCGGGAGGGTACTAACTATGGCTACACCTTC. Residues: CAIVREGTNYGYTF. This chain links TRBV10-3 with TRBJ1-2; D gene ambiguous. The V and J ends lost 8 bases and 0 bases respectively, with 13 bases between them. This CDR3 contains 14 residues. Germline V gene lookup returns CDR1 ENHRY and CDR2 SYGVKD.